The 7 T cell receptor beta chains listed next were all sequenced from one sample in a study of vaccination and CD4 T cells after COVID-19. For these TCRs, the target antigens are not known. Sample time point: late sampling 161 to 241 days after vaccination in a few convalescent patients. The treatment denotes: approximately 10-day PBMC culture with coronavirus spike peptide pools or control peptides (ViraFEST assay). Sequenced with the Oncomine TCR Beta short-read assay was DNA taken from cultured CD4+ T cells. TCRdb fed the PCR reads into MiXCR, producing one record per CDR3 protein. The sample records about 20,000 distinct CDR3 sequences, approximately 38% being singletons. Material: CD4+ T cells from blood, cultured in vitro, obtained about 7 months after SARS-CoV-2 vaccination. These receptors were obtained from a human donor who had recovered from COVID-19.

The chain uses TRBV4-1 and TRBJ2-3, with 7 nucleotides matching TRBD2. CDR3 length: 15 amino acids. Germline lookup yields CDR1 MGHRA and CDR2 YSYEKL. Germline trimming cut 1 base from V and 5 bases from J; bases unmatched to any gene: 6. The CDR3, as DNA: TGCGCCAGCAGCCAAGGCTGGGGGGGACGAGATACGCAGTATTTT. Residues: CASSQGWGGRDTQYF.

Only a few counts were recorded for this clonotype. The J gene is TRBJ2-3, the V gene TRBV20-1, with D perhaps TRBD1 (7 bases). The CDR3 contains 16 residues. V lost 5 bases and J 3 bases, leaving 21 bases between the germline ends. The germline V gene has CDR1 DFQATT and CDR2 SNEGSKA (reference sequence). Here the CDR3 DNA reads TGCAGTGCTCAGGGGGGTTACAGGGTTTCAACAGATACGCAGTATTTT. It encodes CSAQGGYRVSTDTQYF.

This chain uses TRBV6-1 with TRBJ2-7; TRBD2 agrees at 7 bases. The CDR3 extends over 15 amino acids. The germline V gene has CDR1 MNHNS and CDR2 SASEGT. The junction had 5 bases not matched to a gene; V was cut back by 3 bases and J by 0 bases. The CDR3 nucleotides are TGTGCCAGCAGTGAGATGGCGGGAGACTCCTACGAGCAGTACTTC. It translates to CASSEMAGDSYEQYF.

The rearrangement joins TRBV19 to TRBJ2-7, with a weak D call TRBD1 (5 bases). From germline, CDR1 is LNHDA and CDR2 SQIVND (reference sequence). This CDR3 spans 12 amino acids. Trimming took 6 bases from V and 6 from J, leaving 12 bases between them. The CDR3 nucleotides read TGTGCCAGTAGGGGGCAGGCTCCCGAGCAGTACTTC. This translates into CASRGQAPEQYF. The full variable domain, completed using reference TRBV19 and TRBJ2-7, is DGGITQSPKYLFRKEGQNVTLSCEQNLNHDAMYWYRQDPGQGLRLIYYSQIVNDFQKGDIAEGYSVSREKKESFPLTVTSAQKNPTAFYLCASRGQAPEQYFGPGTRLTVT.

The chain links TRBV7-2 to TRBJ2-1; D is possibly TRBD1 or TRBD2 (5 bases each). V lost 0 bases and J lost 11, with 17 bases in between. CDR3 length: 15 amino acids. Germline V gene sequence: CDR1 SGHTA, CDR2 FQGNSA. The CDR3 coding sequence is TGTGCCAGCAGCTTAGCGGCCCCACCTCGGGGCCAGCAGTTCTTC. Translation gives CASSLAAPPRGQQFF.

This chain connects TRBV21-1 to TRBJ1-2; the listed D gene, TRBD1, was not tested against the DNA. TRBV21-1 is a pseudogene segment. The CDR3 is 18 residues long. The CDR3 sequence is CASSPPRAGSVAWIGYTF. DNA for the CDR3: TGTGCCAGCAGCCCCCCTAGGGCAGGGTCAGTTGCTTGGATCGGCTACACCTTC.

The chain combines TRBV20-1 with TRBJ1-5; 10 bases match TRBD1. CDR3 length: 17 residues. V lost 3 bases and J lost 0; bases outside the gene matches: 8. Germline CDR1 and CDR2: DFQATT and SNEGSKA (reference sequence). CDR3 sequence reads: CSASRRTGGFSNQPQHF. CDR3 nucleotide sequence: TGCAGTGCTAGTCGGAGGACAGGGGGTTTTAGCAATCAGCCCCAGCATTTT.